This paragraph covers one T cell receptor beta chain sequence. Recruits, aged roughly 18 to 95 years, lived in 24 US areas. For recovered donors of Cohort 3, there were two negative PCRs, clearance, or symptom resolution. J gave up 1 base and V 1 base, and 0 bases lay outside the gene matches. Germline values: CDR1 LNHDA, CDR2 SQIVND (reference sequence). The CDR3 covers 15 residues. This specimen comes from a study of blood T cell repertoires in COVID-19. Original handling: Amplified reference gene primers provided the basis for estimating nucleated cell counts. TCRdb's copy holds only in-frame clones and misses some; the assay was immunoSEQ multiplex PCR. For V, J and clone size, that table is used; D and trimming come from the DNA. Among a few hundred thousand clones listed, around 83% were seen once.

Material: PBMCs or T cells enriched from blood (not recorded which). The rearrangement joins TRBV19 to TRBJ1-5, with TRBD1 matching 8 bases. The receptor's source is a woman aged 45-65 years who had recovered from COVID-19. CDR3 residues: CASSIGTGSNQPQHF. The CDR3 DNA follows: TGTGCCAGTAGTATAGGGACAGGGAGCAATCAGCCCCAGCATTTT.